The entry that follows covers one TCR beta chain sequence. It lacks a known antigen. No per-base quality is available; no much larger clone lies one base away. The CDR3, from cysteine to phenylalanine, totals 13 residues. CDR3 DNA only is kept here, 39 bases in frame from base 1. The germline V gene sets CDR1 to SGHNT and CDR2 to YENEEA. V and J lose 0 bases and 5 bases, and a span of 4 bases separates them. The data were obtained in a study of immune evolution from preneoplasia to lung adenocarcinoma listed by TCRdb under 2021. General notes on the study: HLA loss of heterozygosity was seen in about 7%, 15% and 30% of AIS, MIA and ADC lesions, and in no AAH lesions. Immune contexture across lung adenocarcinoma precursors and invasive adenocarcinoma was profiled using immune gene expression, TCR sequencing and multiplex immunofluorescence. Resected precursor lesions (AAH, AIS, MIA) and invasive adenocarcinomas were each compared against paired morphologically normal lung tissue. Sample size was determined by specimen availability and not by a prior power calculation. The immune data were integrated with whole exome sequencing and methylation data from the same cohort of nodules. The overall cohort was made up of a few dozen patients with pulmonary nodules who had surgical resection. The TCR sequencing data were obtained from some 50 patients. It was reported in the study that over a hundred samples were used for TCR sequencing. Class I HLA alleles were inferred from exome data with POLYSOLVER, and allele-specific HLA loss was detected with LOHHLA.

Here is what the overall study found, with its caveats: The highest top T cell clone frequencies were observed in normal lung, and a progressive decrease in top T cell clone frequencies appeared to occur from AAH through AIS, MIA and invasive adenocarcinoma. T cell clonality was highest in KRAS-mutant nodules compared with EGFR-mutant or double wild-type lesions. All patients were from Japan and China, so applicability to Western populations was uncertain. Clonality was highest in normal lung, while later-stage lesions appeared to have lower clonality but higher T cell density and diversity. Findings were based on association rather than direct causation; larger cohorts with long-term follow-up and longitudinal biopsies were deemed needed.

Between about 2013 and 2018, the patients underwent resection in either Japan or China. The histologic diagnosis of each case was independently confirmed on H&E slides by two lung cancer pathologists. Premalignant or tumor cells were enriched for nucleic acid extraction by macro-dissection performed after pathologic assessment. FFPE tissue was used for DNA isolation with the AllPrep DNA/RNA FFPE Kit. TCR beta CDR3 regions were sequenced from DNA using the immunoSEQ hsTCRbeta Kit. On the authors' methods: The ImmunoSEQ Analyzer was used to analyse the TCR sequencing data. T cell clonality was defined as 1 minus Pielou's evenness, calculated on productive rearrangements. To measure T cell diversity, the inverse Simpson index was applied to productive templates. T cell density was defined as TCR beta template counts normalized to usable DNA, with usable DNA estimated by amplification and sequencing of housekeeping genes. TCR metrics were compared across histologic stages using two-sided Kruskal-Wallis tests. TCRdb limited this immuneACCESS table to in-frame rearrangements with V and J called. A share of clones is missing; checked studies link under half to unresolved V genes, and the rest is unexplained. The DNA gave D and trimming, while V, J and clone size come from that table. For this sample there are 14,000 to 15,000 clones; about 80% appear just once. Just under 3% of the sample rests with the top ten.

The sample taken for sequencing was FFPE minimally invasive lung adenocarcinoma tissue. Read against the paper, the sample's cell subset or site label means: micro-invasive lung adenocarcinoma (MIA). The rearranged segments are TRBV11-3 and TRBJ2-2; no D gene can be assigned with confidence. This receptor was identified in a person aged 60 to 80 with lung adenocarcinoma. The nucleotide sequence reads TGTGCCAGCAGCTTAGATTTTACCGGGGAGCTGTTTTTT. It codes for CASSLDFTGELFF. Supplemented by the reference TRBV11-3 and TRBJ2-2 proteins around the CDR3, the complete variable domain is EAGVVQSPRYKIIEKKQPVAFWCNPISGHNTLYWYLQNLGQGPELLIRYENEEAVDDSQLPKDRFSAERLKGVDSTLKIQPAELGDSAVYLCASSLDFTGELFFGEGSRLTVL.